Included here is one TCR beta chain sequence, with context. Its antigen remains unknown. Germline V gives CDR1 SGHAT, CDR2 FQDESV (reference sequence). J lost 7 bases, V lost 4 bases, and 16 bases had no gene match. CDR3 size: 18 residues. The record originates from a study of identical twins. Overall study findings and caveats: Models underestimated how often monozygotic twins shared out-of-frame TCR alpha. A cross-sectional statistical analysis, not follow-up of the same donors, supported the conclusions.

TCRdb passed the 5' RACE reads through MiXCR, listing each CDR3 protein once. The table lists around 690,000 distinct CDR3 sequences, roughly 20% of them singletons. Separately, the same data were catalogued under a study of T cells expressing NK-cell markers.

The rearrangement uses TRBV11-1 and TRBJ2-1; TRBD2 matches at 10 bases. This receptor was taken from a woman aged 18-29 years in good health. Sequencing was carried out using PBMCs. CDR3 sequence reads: CASSSRERVAGGGNEQFF. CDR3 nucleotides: TGTGCCAGCAGCTCCCGCGAGAGGGTAGCGGGGGGTGGTAATGAGCAGTTCTTC.